The source of this TCR beta chain is a study of beta chain features in type 1 diabetes. Study-wide findings and caveats: A greater similarity of naive, central memory and Treg TCRB repertoires was seen among patients than among healthy donors. When cDNA is sequenced, cells with high TCR expression could be over-represented.

Germline V CDR1 and CDR2: SGHRS, YFSETQ. Trimming took off 0 bases at V and 2 bases at J, with 8 bases between the two ends. This CDR3 spans 14 amino acids. This clone was observed a handful of times. Its target is not known. Sorting with CD45RO/CCR7/CD25/CD127/CD95/CD27 yielded naive, central memory, regulatory and stem-like memory CD4+ cells. Expressed TCRB transcripts got sequenced, as all isolated RNA was reverse transcribed. Only in-frame clones appear in the TCRdb table, and some are missing; sequencing was by immunoSEQ multiplex PCR. The sample holds 970,000 or so clones, roughly 15% seen once. The sequencing input was naive CD4+ T cells from blood. The receptor comes from a woman younger than 35 in good health. The chain recombines TRBV5-1 with TRBJ2-5; D gene uncertain. The CDR3 is CASSLGLNQETQYF. The CDR3, as DNA: TGCGCCAGCAGCTTGGGGCTGAATCAAGAGACCCAGTACTTC.